This section outlines one T cell receptor beta chain sequence together with its context. The source of the sample is a study of Ad26.COV2.S vaccination and SARS-CoV-2 variants. The CDR3 is made up of 15 amino acids. Germline V gives CDR1 MNHEY, CDR2 SVGAGI. After removal of 6 bases from V and 1 base from J, the junction contained 1 base not matched to a gene. This table comes from immunoSEQ multiplex PCR, and its TCRdb copy is limited to in-frame clones, with some not included. This sample has a few hundred thousand clones, with roughly 90% found just once. Documented treatment: some 20 received Ad26.COV2.S at low or high dose, single or two shots; about five received placebo; per-sample allocation not given. Collection of the samples took place on day 63 after the first injection of vaccine or placebo.

The chain uses TRBV6-5 and TRBJ2-2; TRBD2 matches at 11 bases. Specimen: peripheral blood, collected in a trial of Ad26.COV2.S vaccine versus placebo. The sequence came from a person between 18 and 59 years old who received the Ad26.COV2.S COVID-19 vaccine or a placebo. The CDR3 region is CASRTSGGNTGELFF. The CDR3 DNA is TGTGCCAGCAGAACTAGCGGGGGGAACACCGGGGAGCTGTTTTTT.